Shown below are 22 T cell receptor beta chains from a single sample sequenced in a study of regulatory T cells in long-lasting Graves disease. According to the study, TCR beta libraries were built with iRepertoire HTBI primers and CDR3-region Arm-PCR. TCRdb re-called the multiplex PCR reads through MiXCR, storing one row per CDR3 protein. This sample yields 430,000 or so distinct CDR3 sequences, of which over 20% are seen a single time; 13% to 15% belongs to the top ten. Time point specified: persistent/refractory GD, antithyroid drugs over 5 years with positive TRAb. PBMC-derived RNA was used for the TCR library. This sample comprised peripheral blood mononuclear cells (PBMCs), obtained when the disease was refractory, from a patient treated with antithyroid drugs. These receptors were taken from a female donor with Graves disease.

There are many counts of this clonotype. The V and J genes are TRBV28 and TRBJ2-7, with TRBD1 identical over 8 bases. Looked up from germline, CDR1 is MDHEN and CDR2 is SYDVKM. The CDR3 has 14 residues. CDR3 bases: TGTGGCATTTCTGAACAGGGGGTTGGTGACGAGCAGTACTTC. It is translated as CGISEQGVGDEQYF.

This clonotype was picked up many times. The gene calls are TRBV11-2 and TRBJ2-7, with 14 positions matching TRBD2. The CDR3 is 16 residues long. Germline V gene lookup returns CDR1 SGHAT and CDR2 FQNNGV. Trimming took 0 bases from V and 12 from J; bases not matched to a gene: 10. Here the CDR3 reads CASSLDIMGLAGVRYF. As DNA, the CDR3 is TGTGCCAGCAGCTTAGATATTATGGGACTAGCGGGAGTAAGGTACTTC.

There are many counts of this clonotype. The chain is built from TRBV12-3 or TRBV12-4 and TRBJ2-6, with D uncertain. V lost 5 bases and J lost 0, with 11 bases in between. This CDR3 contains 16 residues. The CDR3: CASSIGRSSGANVLTF. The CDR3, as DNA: TGTGCCAGCAGTATTGGACGAAGCTCTGGGGCCAACGTCCTGACTTTC.

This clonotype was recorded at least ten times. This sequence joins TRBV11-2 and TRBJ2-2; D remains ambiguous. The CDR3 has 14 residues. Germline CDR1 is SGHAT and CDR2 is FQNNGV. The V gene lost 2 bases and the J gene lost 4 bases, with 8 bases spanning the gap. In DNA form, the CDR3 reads TGTGCCAGCAGCTTACTGCAACGCACCGGGGAGCTGTTTTTT. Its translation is CASSLLQRTGELFF.

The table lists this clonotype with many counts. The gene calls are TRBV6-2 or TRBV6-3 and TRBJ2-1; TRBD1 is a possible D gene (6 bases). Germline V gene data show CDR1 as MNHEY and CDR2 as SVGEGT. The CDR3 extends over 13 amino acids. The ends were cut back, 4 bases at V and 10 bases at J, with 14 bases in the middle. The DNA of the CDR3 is TGTGCCAGCAGTTCCATCGGACAGCCCGAGCAGTTCTTC. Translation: CASSSIGQPEQFF.

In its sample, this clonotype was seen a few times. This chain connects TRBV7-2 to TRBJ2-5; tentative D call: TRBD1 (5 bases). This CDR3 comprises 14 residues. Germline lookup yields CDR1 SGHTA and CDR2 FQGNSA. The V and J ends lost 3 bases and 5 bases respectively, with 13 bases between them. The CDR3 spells CASSFSIRGETQYF. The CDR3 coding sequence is TGTGCCAGCAGCTTTTCTATTAGGGGCGAGACCCAGTACTTC.

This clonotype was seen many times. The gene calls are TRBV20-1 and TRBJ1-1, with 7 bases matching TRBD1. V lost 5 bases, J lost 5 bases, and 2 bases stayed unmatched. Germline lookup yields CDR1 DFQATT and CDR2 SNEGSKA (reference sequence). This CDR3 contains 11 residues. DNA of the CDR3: TGCAGTGCTGCAGGGGGGACTGAAGCTTTCTTT. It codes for CSAAGGTEAFF.

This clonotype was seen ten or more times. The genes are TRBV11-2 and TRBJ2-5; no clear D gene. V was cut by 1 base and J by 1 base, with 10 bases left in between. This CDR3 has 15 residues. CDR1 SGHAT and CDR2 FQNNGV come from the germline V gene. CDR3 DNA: TGTGCCAGCAGCTTAGGGCGAGTCGGCCAAGAGACCCAGTACTTC. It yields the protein CASSLGRVGQETQYF.

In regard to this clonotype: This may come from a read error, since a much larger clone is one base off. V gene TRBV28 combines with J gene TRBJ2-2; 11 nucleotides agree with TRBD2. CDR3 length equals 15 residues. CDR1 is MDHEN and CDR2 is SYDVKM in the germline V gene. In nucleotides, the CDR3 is TGTGCCGGCAGTTTGCTAGCGGGGGGCACCGGGGAGCTGTTTTTT. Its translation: CAGSLLAGGTGELFF.

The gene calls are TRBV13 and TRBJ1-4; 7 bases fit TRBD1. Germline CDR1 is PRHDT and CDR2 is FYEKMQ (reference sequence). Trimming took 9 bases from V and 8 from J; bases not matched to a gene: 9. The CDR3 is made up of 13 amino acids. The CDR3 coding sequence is TGTGCCAGTAGACAGGGTGATGAGGAAAAACTGTTTTTT. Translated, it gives CASRQGDEEKLFF.

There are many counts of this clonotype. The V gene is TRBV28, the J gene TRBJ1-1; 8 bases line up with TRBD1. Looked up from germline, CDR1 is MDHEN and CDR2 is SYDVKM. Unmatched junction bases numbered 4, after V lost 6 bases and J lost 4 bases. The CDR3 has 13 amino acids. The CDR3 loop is CASRVDRATEAFF. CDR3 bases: TGTGCCAGCAGAGTGGACAGGGCCACTGAAGCTTTCTTT. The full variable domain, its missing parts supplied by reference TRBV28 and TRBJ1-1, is DVKVTQSSRYLVKRTGEKVFLECVQDMDHENMFWYRQDPGLGLRLIYFSYDVKMKEKGDIPEGYSVSREKKERFSLILESASTNQTSMYLCASRVDRATEAFFGQGTRLTVV.

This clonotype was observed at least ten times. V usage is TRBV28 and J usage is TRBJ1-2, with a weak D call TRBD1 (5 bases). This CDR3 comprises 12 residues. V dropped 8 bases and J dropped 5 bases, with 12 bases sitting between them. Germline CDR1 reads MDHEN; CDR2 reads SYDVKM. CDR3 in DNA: TGTGCCAGCGGGGGAAGGGATTATGGCTACACCTTC. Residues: CASGGRDYGYTF.

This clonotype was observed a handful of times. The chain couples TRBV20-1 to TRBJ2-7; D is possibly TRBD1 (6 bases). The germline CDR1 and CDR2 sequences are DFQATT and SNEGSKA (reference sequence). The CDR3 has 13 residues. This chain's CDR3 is CSTSRDIGGEQYF. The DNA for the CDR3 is TGCAGCACCTCCCGGGACATAGGAGGCGAGCAGTACTTC.

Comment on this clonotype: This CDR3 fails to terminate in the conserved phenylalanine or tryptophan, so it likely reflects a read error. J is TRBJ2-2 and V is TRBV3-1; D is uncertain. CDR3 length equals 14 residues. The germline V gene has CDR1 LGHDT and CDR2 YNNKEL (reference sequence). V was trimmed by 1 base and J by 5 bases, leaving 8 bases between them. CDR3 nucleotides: TGTGCCAGCAGCCAAGTCCTTGAGACCGGGGAGCTGTTTCTT. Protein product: CASSQVLETGELFL.

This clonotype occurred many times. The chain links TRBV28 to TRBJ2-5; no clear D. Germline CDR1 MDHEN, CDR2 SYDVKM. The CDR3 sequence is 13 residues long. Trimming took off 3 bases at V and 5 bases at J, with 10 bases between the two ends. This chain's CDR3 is CASSFRVSETQYF. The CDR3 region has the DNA TGTGCCAGCAGTTTTAGGGTTAGCGAGACCCAGTACTTC. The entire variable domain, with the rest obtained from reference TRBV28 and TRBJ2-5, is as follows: DVKVTQSSRYLVKRTGEKVFLECVQDMDHENMFWYRQDPGLGLRLIYFSYDVKMKEKGDIPEGYSVSREKKERFSLILESASTNQTSMYLCASSFRVSETQYFGPGTRLLVL.

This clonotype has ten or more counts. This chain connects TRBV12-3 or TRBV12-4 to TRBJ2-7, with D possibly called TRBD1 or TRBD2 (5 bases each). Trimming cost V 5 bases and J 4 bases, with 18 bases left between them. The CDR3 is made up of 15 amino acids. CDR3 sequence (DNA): TGTGCCAGCAGTCACCCGGGGCCGGCAGGATACGAGCAGTACTTC. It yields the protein CASSHPGPAGYEQYF.

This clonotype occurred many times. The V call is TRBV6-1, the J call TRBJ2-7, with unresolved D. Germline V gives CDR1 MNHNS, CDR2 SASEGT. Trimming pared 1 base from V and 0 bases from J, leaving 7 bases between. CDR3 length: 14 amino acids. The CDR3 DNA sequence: TGTGCCAGCAGTGAAGAGGATAGCTCCTACGAGCAGTACTTC. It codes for CASSEEDSSYEQYF.

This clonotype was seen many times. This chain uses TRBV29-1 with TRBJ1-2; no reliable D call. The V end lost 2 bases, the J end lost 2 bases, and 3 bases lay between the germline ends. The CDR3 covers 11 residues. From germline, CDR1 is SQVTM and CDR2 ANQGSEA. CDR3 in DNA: TGCAGCGTTGAAAGGAACTATGGCTACACCTTC. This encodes CSVERNYGYTF.

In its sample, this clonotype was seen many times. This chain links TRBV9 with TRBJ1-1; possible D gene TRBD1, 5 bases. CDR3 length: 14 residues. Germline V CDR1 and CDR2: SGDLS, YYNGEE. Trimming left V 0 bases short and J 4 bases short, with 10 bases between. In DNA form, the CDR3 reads TGTGCCAGCAGCGTAGTTACAGGCCCCACTGAAGCTTTCTTT. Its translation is CASSVVTGPTEAFF.

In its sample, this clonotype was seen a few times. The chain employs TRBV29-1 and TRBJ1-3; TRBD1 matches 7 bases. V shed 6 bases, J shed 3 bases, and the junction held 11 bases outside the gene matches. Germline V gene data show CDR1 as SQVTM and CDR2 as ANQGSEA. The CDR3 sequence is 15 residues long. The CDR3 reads CSVTTRGFFGNTIYF. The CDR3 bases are TGCAGCGTCACTACCAGGGGGTTCTTTGGAAACACCATATATTTT.

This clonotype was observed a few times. CDR3 sequence reads: CAIRADRGVETQYF. CDR3 bases: TGTGCCATCAGGGCGGACAGGGGGGTTGAGACCCAGTACTTC. The chain recombines TRBV10-3 with TRBJ2-5; TRBD1 matches at 10 bases. Germline values: CDR1 ENHRY, CDR2 SYGVKD. After removal of 6 bases from V and 5 bases from J, the junction contained 6 bases not matched to a gene. The CDR3 runs 14 residues.

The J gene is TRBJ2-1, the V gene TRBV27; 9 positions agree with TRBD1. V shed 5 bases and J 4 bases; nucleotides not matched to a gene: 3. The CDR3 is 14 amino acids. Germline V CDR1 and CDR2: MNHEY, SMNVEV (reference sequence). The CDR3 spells CASSIGTGYNEQFF. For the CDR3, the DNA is TGTGCCAGCAGTATCGGGACAGGGTACAATGAGCAGTTCTTC.